This record concerns one T cell receptor beta chain sequence. Its antigen is still unknown. Terminally differentiated effector memory CD45RA+ cells were left out of the naive CD8 fraction, which was CD45RO-negative and positively selected for CCR7. Deep level was the assay's run setting. Using immunoSEQ multiplex PCR, the repertoire was profiled, and TCRdb retains in-frame clones only, with some absent. The repertoire includes approximately 650,000 clones, roughly 96% of them detected once, and less than 0.13% sits in the top ten. CDR3 length: 12 residues. V lost 1 base and J lost 3, with 2 bases in between. The germline V gene encodes CDR1 SGHRS and CDR2 YFSETQ. These data originate in a study of shared clonotypes between healthy human individuals. On the study more broadly: Three plates were used per donor for CD4 naive, three for CD4 memory, two for CD8 naive and one for CD8 memory.

Study-level points and caveats: Generation probability values for non-shared clonotypes were lower than those for clonotypes shared by all four donors.

Material: naive CD8+ T cells sorted from blood. This clonotype was sampled from a woman between 25 and 40 years old in good health. The chain joins TRBV5-1 to TRBJ2-1; unclear D gene. The DNA for the CDR3 is TGCGCCAGCAGCTTGTACTACAATGAGCAGTTCTTC. It is translated as CASSLYYNEQFF.